Reported below is one TCR beta chain. The sample comes from a study of blood T cell repertoires in COVID-19. Across the study: Some COVID-19 samples were acute and others convalescent; all came from the United States, Italy and Spain.

Libraries were prepared by immunoSEQ multiplex PCR; TCRdb keeps only in-frame clonotypes and omits some of them. The sample lists around 220,000 clones, roughly 84% occurring once. The CDR3 sequence is 15 residues long. Germline CDR1 reads MDHEN; CDR2 reads SYDVKM. V dropped 4 bases and J dropped 9; count of bases not matched to a gene: 9. V and J are TRBV28 and TRBJ1-4; 9 bases line up with TRBD1. The receptor was derived from a man between 25 and 39 years old with active or convalescent COVID-19. The source material was peripheral blood. Here the CDR3 DNA reads TGTGCCAGCAGTTCCCCGGACAGGGGAATCCAAAAACTGTTTTTT. This codes for CASSSPDRGIQKLFF.